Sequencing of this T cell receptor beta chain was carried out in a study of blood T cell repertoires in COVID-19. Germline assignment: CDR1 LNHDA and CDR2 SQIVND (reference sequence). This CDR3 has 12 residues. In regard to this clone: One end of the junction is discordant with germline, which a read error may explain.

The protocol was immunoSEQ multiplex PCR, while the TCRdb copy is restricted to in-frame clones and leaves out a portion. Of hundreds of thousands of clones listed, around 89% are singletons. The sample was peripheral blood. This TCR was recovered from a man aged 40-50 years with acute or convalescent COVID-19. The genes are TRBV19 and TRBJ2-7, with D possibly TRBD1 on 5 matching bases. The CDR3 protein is CASSLDSYEQYF. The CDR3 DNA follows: TGTGCCAGTAGTTTAGACAGCTACGAGCAGTACTTC. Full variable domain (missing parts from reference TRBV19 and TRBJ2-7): DGGITQSPKYLFRKEGQNVTLSCEQNLNHDAMYWYRQDPGQGLRLIYYSQIVNDFQKGDIAEGYSVSREKKESFPLTVTSAQKNPTAFYLCASSLDSYEQYFGPGTRLTVT.